Presented here are 10 T cell receptor beta chains from one specimen sequenced in a study of T cells in Graves' hyperthyroidism and ophthalmopathy. The CDR3 regions of TCR beta were amplified from RNA transcripts. The HTBI primer set drove a first-round RT-PCR of the TCR CDR3. TCRdb recomputed calls from the multiplex PCR reads with MiXCR, one row per CDR3 protein. The table includes 280,000 or so distinct CDR3 sequences, less than 30% detected once. The source material was blood. Receptor source: a man in his forties or fifties with Graves' hyperthyroidism that later progressed to Graves' ophthalmopathy.

This clonotype was seen ten or more times. V is TRBV29-1 and J is TRBJ1-2; 7 positions agree with TRBD1. CDR1 and CDR2 (germline): SQVTM, ANQGSEA. CDR3 length equals 18 residues. V gave up 3 bases and J gave up 1 base; unmatched junction bases: 17. The CDR3 loop reads CSVDQSAGGTIYNYGYTF. The CDR3 DNA is TGCAGCGTTGATCAATCAGCAGGGGGAACTATATATAACTATGGCTACACCTTC.

This clonotype has a count of ten or more. V gene TRBV24-1 combines with J gene TRBJ2-3; 8 bases agree with TRBD1. With 3 bases clipped from V and 3 bases from J, the junction kept 4 bases outside the gene matches. Germline CDR1 is KGHDR and CDR2 is SFDVKD. The CDR3 covers 15 residues. CDR3 nucleotide sequence: TGTGCCACCAGTGATGCCGGACAGGGAACAGATACGCAGTATTTT. It encodes CATSDAGQGTDTQYF.

This clonotype was recorded at least ten times. This chain uses TRBV12-3 or TRBV12-4 with TRBJ2-2, with D hard to call. This CDR3 has 12 amino acids. Trimming stripped 2 bases from V and 5 bases from J, with 3 bases between. CDR3 sequence reads: CASSLTTGELFF. The CDR3 DNA follows: TGTGCCAGCAGTTTAACGACCGGGGAGCTGTTTTTT.

The genes are TRBV30 and TRBJ2-5; 11 bases line up with TRBD1. The CDR3 runs 14 residues. Trimming took 3 bases from V and 4 from J; bases not matched to a gene: 4. CDR1 GTSNPN and CDR2 SVGIG come from the germline V gene (reference sequence). Written as DNA, the CDR3 is TGTGCCTGGAGCGCCGGGACAGGGGGAGAGACCCAGTACTTC. The encoded protein is CAWSAGTGGETQYF.

This clonotype showed up many times. The V call is TRBV5-1, the J call TRBJ2-7; 11 positions agree with TRBD1. Per germline, CDR1 SGHRS and CDR2 YFSETQ. The CDR3 consists of 14 residues. Unmatched junction bases numbered 5, after V lost 5 bases and J lost 4 bases. The CDR3 DNA reads TGCGCCAGCAGTAACGGACAGGGGGCTTACGAGCAGTACTTC. It yields the protein CASSNGQGAYEQYF.

This clonotype was picked up many times. The chain uses TRBV28 and TRBJ2-7; 12 nucleotides line up with TRBD2. Per the germline V gene, CDR1 is MDHEN and CDR2 is SYDVKM. The junction had 10 bases not matched to a gene; V was cut back by 6 bases and J by 7 bases. The CDR3 totals 15 residues. The CDR3 protein is CASRKRTSGMREQYF. Here the CDR3 DNA reads TGTGCCAGCAGGAAGAGGACTAGCGGGATGCGGGAGCAGTACTTC.

This clonotype was recorded many times. A much larger clone differs from this one at a single base, so this may be a read error. The V call is TRBV11-2, the J call TRBJ2-6; no firm D call. This CDR3 has 12 amino acids. Looked up from germline, CDR1 is SGHAT and CDR2 is FQNNGV. V was trimmed by 4 bases and J by 4 bases, leaving 2 bases between them. The CDR3 nucleotides are TGTGCCAGCAGCTGGGGGGCCAACGTCCTGACTTTC. Translation gives CASSWGANVLTF. The full variable domain, with the rest looked up from reference TRBV11-2 and TRBJ2-6, is EAGVAQSPRYKIIEKRQSVAFWCNPISGHATLYWYQQILGQGPKLLIQFQNNGVVDDSQLPKDRFSAERLKGVDSTLKIQPAKLEDSAVYLCASSWGANVLTFGAGSRLTVL.

The rearrangement links TRBV7-3 to TRBJ1-6; D gene uncertain. Germline values: CDR1 SGHTA, CDR2 FQGTGA. Trimming pared 1 base from V and 9 bases from J, leaving 13 bases between. The length of the CDR3 is 15 residues. The CDR3 reads CASSLNPAGRSPLHF. The CDR3 DNA follows: TGTGCCAGCAGCTTAAATCCCGCCGGCCGTTCACCCCTCCACTTT.

This clonotype was recorded at least ten times. J is TRBJ2-7 and V is TRBV9; maybe TRBD2 (6 bases). V lost 0 bases to trimming and J lost 6 bases, with 13 bases between them. The CDR3 loop spans 14 amino acids. From germline, CDR1 is SGDLS and CDR2 YYNGEE. The CDR3 bases are TGTGCCAGCAGCGTAGCGGGAGCTTTTGGCGAGCAGTACTTC. As protein: CASSVAGAFGEQYF.

The sample holds many counts of this clonotype. This chain links TRBV28 with TRBJ2-7; D not certain. With 4 bases removed from V and 7 bases from J, the gap between germline ends came to 14 bases. The CDR3 has 13 amino acids. Germline V gene lookup returns CDR1 MDHEN and CDR2 SYDVKM. In DNA, the CDR3 is TGTGCCAGCAGTTCGCGACCAGTTTTAGAGCAGTACTTC. Protein product: CASSSRPVLEQYF.